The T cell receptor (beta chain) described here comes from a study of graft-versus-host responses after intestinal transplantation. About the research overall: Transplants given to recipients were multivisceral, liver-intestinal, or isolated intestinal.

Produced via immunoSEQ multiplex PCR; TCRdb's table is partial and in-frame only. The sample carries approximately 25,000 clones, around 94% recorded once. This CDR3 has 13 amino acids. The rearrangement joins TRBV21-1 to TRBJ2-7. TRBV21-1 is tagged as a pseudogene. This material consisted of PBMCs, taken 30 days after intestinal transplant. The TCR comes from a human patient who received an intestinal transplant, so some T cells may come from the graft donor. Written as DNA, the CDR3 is TGTGCCAGCAGCAACCGGGCAGCTTACGAGCAGTACTTC. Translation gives CASSNRAAYEQYF.